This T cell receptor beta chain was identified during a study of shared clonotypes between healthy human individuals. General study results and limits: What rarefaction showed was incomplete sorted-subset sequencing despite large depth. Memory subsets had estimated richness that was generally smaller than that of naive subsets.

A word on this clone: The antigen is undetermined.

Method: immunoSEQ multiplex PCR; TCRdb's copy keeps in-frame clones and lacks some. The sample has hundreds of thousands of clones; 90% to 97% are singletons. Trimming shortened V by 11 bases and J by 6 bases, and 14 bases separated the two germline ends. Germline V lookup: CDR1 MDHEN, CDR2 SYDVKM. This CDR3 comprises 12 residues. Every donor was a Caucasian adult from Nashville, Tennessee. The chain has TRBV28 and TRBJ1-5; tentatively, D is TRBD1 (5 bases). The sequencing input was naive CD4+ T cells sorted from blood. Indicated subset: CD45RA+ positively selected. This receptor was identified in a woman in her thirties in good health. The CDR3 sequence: CAAGGVVQPQHF. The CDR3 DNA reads TGTGCCGCCGGGGGGGTGGTTCAGCCCCAGCATTTT.